The 23 T cell receptor beta chains listed next were all sequenced from one sample in a study of glioma-infiltrating T cells. Using RNA template, CDR3s of TCR alpha and beta were amplified with iRepertoire arm-PCR. One entry per CDR3 protein, called by TCRdb with MiXCR from the multiplex PCR reads. The table records roughly 3,100 distinct CDR3 sequences, roughly two fifths of them present only once. Sequencing input: glioma tissue, nonneoplastic brain tissue, or PBMCs (not recorded which). These TCRs come from a human donor with low-grade glioma or glioblastoma, undergoing nonglioma brain surgery, or in good health (not recorded which).

At least ten counts were recorded for this clonotype. The rearrangement uses TRBV12-3 or TRBV12-4 and TRBJ1-5; 9 nucleotides match TRBD1. This CDR3 has 14 amino acids. The ends lost 7 bases at V and 7 bases at J; junction bases unmatched: 8. CDR3 protein: CASTSDRGGQPQHF. The DNA for the CDR3 is TGTGCCAGCACCTCGGACAGGGGCGGGCAGCCCCAGCATTTT.

Turning to this clonotype: Sequence at one end of the junction differs from germline and may be a read error. The J gene is TRBJ2-1, the V gene TRBV7-2; tentatively, D is TRBD1 or TRBD2 (5 bases each). Germline CDR1 reads SGHTA; CDR2 reads FQGNSA. This CDR3 comprises 15 residues. The CDR3 sequence: CDSSFSGTLIDEKFF. The CDR3 DNA sequence: TGTGACAGCAGCTTTTCAGGGACCTTGATTGATGAGAAGTTCTTC.

The genes are TRBV20-1 and TRBJ1-5; possible D gene TRBD1, 5 bases. Germline V gene lookup returns CDR1 DFQATT and CDR2 SNEGSKA (reference sequence). With 5 bases removed from V and 0 bases from J, the gap between germline ends came to 8 bases. The CDR3 extends over 13 amino acids. The CDR3 sequence: CSAPGNSNQPQHF. CDR3 DNA: TGCAGTGCTCCAGGGAATAGCAATCAGCCCCAGCATTTT.

Details on this clonotype: Since a much larger clone is just one base distant, this may be a read error. The CDR3 sequence: CASSPREGWNTEAFF. The CDR3 nucleotides are TGTGCCAGTAGTCCCCGAGAGGGATGGAACACTGAAGCTTTCTTT. The genes are TRBV19 and TRBJ1-1, with D uncertain. The CDR3 runs 15 residues. V was trimmed by 5 bases and J by 1 base, leaving 14 bases between them. Germline V gives CDR1 LNHDA, CDR2 SQIVND (reference sequence). Complete variable domain (other parts from reference TRBV19 and TRBJ1-1): DGGITQSPKYLFRKEGQNVTLSCEQNLNHDAMYWYRQDPGQGLRLIYYSQIVNDFQKGDIAEGYSVSREKKESFPLTVTSAQKNPTAFYLCASSPREGWNTEAFFGQGTRLTVV.

This clonotype has a count of ten or more. The gene calls are TRBV5-1 and TRBJ2-7; D might be TRBD2 (5 bases). V was clipped by 1 base and J by 7 bases, with 15 bases between them. CDR3 length: 14 residues. The germline gives CDR1 SGHRS, CDR2 YFSETQ. The CDR3 region is CASSLLQDTGEQYF. CDR3 nucleotide sequence: TGCGCCAGCAGCTTGCTTCAGGATACGGGAGAGCAGTACTTC. Drawing the rest from reference TRBV5-1 and TRBJ2-7, the complete variable domain is KAGVTQTPRYLIKTRGQQVTLSCSPISGHRSVSWYQQTPGQGLQFLFEYFSETQRNKGNFPGRFSGRQFSNSRSEMNVSTLELGDSALYLCASSLLQDTGEQYFGPGTRLTVT.

V and J are TRBV5-1 and TRBJ2-7; 10 nucleotides agree with TRBD1. After removal of 3 bases from V and 4 bases from J, the junction contained 10 bases not matched to a gene. Per germline, CDR1 SGHRS and CDR2 YFSETQ. This CDR3 is 16 amino acids long. The CDR3 DNA is TGCGCCAGCAGCTCGGGTGGGACAGGGGTTGTGTACGAGCAGTACTTC. Translating gives CASSSGGTGVVYEQYF.

By sample share, this clonotype is medium-sized. This sequence joins TRBV6-1 and TRBJ1-5; D is ambiguous. Germline lookup yields CDR1 MNHNS and CDR2 SASEGT. With 4 bases removed from V and 6 bases from J, the gap between germline ends came to 10 bases. CDR3 length equals 13 residues. The CDR3 here is CASSGSDGQPQHF. The DNA of the CDR3 is TGTGCCAGCAGTGGCTCGGACGGTCAGCCCCAGCATTTT.

In its sample, this clonotype ranks as medium-sized. The rearrangement uses TRBV20-1 and TRBJ2-7; TRBD2 matches 12 bases. The CDR3 runs to 14 residues. The V segment lost 6 bases and the J segment 5 bases; nucleotides outside the gene matches: 8. In germline, CDR1 is DFQATT, CDR2 SNEGSKA (reference sequence). The DNA of the CDR3 is TGCAGTGCATCCCGGACTAGCGGGATCGACGAGCAGTACTTC. It encodes CSASRTSGIDEQYF.

With respect to this clonotype: The junction shows a germline mismatch at one end, possibly a read error. The chain couples TRBV10-3 to TRBJ1-2; a possible D gene is TRBD1 (5 bases). The CDR3 consists of 16 residues. CDR1 ENHRY and CDR2 SYGVKD come from the germline V gene. CDR3 bases: TGTGCCATCAGTGAGTTATCAGGGCCCCCTAACTATGGCCACACCTTC. This gives the protein CAISELSGPPNYGHTF.

This rearrangement joins TRBV4-1 to TRBJ2-5, with no clear D. The CDR3 runs 14 residues. CDR1 and CDR2 (germline): MGHRA, YSYEKL. The germline V and J ends were trimmed by 0 bases and 4 bases, with 9 bases remaining between them. The CDR3 reads CASSQDMSTETQYF. The CDR3, as DNA: TGCGCCAGCAGCCAAGATATGAGCACAGAGACCCAGTACTTC.

Regarding this clonotype: A read error may produce the germline difference seen at one junction end. The chain recombines TRBV2 with TRBJ2-1, with D maybe TRBD2 (6 bases). The germline V gene has CDR1 SNHLY and CDR2 FYNNEI. This CDR3 comprises 14 residues. DNA for the CDR3: TGTGCCAGCACCACGGGAGAGGAGGACAATGAGCAGCTCTTC. Protein product: CASTTGEEDNEQLF.

In its sample, this clonotype is medium-sized (0.01 to 0.1%). This sequence joins TRBV6-1 and TRBJ2-7, with D perhaps TRBD1 (5 bases). The V and J ends lost 2 bases and 0 bases respectively, with 14 bases between them. Per the germline V gene, CDR1 is MNHNS and CDR2 is SASEGT. The CDR3 consists of 16 residues. Written as DNA, the CDR3 is TGTGCCAGCAGTGAAAAGGGGCAGGATAGCTCCTACGAGCAGTACTTC. Amino acid sequence: CASSEKGQDSSYEQYF.

This clonotype was recorded a few times. V is TRBV9 and J is TRBJ2-1; 13 nucleotides align to TRBD2. Looked up from germline, CDR1 is SGDLS and CDR2 is YYNGEE. After removal of 1 base from V and 6 bases from J, the junction contained 13 bases not matched to a gene. The CDR3 loop spans 19 amino acids. CDR3 amino acids: CASSVRGLAGPKGFNEQFF. Written as DNA, the CDR3 is TGTGCCAGCAGCGTACGGGGACTAGCGGGGCCAAAAGGGTTCAATGAGCAGTTCTTC. Using reference TRBV9 and TRBJ2-1 for the parts outside the CDR3, the full variable domain is DSGVTQTPKHLITATGQRVTLRCSPRSGDLSVYWYQQSLDQGLQFLIQYYNGEERAKGNILERFSAQQFPDLHSELNLSSLELGDSALYFCASSVRGLAGPKGFNEQFFGPGTRLTVL.

This clonotype is medium-sized (0.01 to 0.1%). V and J are TRBV7-9 and TRBJ2-7; 14 bases are shared with TRBD2. CDR1 is SEHNR and CDR2 is FQNEAQ in the germline V gene (reference sequence). V shed 5 bases, J shed 8 bases, and the junction held 8 bases outside the gene matches. The CDR3 covers 15 residues. In DNA form, the CDR3 reads TGTGCCAGCAGCCCATGGGGACTAGCGGGAGTAAAGCAGTACTTC. Amino acids: CASSPWGLAGVKQYF.

This clonotype occurred many times. The rearrangement uses TRBV18 and TRBJ1-1; D possibly corresponds to TRBD1 (5 bases). The CDR3 contains 14 residues. Germline V gene data show CDR1 as KGHSH and CDR2 as LQKENI. V was clipped by 3 bases and J by 7 bases, with 15 bases between them. CDR3 sequence (DNA): TGTGCCAGCTCACCCCGAGGAGGGGTGGGTGAAGCTTTCTTT. Its translation: CASSPRGGVGEAFF.

In regard to this clonotype: The junction departs from germline at one end; a sequencing error may be responsible. This rearrangement joins TRBV28 to TRBJ1-1, with no clear D. Germline V gene lookup returns CDR1 MDHEN and CDR2 SYDVKM. The CDR3 covers 15 residues. CDR3: CASIGSGPKNTESLF. DNA for the CDR3: TGTGCCAGCATAGGAAGTGGTCCGAAGAACACTGAGTCTCTCTTT.

This clonotype was seen a handful of times. The V and J genes are TRBV9 and TRBJ2-3; 13 bases are a match to TRBD2. This CDR3 has 16 residues. CDR1 is SGDLS and CDR2 is YYNGEE in the germline V gene. V shed 5 bases, J shed 2 bases, and the junction held 5 bases outside the gene matches. The CDR3: CASSGTSGGDTDTQYF. In nucleotides, the CDR3 is TGTGCCAGCAGTGGTACTAGCGGGGGGGACACAGATACGCAGTATTTT.

This clonotype is deemed medium-sized. The gene calls are TRBV4-3 and TRBJ1-4, with D uncertain. Germline assignment: CDR1 LGHNA and CDR2 YSLEER. The V gene lost 1 base and the J gene lost 3 bases, with 12 bases spanning the gap. The CDR3 consists of 16 residues. The CDR3 sequence: CASSQGGAPPNEKLFF. CDR3 DNA sequence: TGCGCCAGCAGCCAAGGAGGTGCTCCTCCTAATGAAAAACTGTTTTTT.

The genes are TRBV4-2 and TRBJ2-7; unclear D gene. Germline CDR1 reads LGHNA; CDR2 reads YNFKEQ. The CDR3 runs to 11 residues. Trimming took 4 bases from V and 4 from J, leaving 5 bases between them. Here the CDR3 reads CASSPAYEQYF. CDR3 DNA: TGTGCCAGCAGCCCCGCGTACGAGCAGTACTTC.

This clonotype is medium-sized (0.01 to 0.1%) within its sample. V is TRBV27 and J is TRBJ1-2; maybe TRBD1 (6 bases). Germline V gene data show CDR1 as MNHEY and CDR2 as SMNVEV (reference sequence). This CDR3 is built from 14 residues. V dropped 5 bases and J dropped 4 bases, with 14 bases sitting between them. The CDR3 protein is CASSPRPDSYGYTF. CDR3 nucleotides: TGTGCCAGCAGTCCCCGGCCGGACAGCTATGGCTACACCTTC.

As concerns this clonotype: Given the absence of the conserved phenylalanine or tryptophan at the CDR3 end, a read error is likely. The chain joins TRBV11-2 to TRBJ1-2; TRBD1 matches 8 bases. This CDR3 contains 15 residues. CDR1 is SGHAT, CDR2 FQNNGV, per germline. J was trimmed by 7 bases and V by 5 bases; bases with no gene match: 12. CDR3 in amino acids: CASSPLKTGVSGYTL. CDR3 coding DNA: TGTGCCAGCAGCCCCCTCAAGACAGGGGTCTCTGGCTACACCCTC.

This clonotype was recorded many times. V and J are TRBV6-6 and TRBJ2-3, with 12 nucleotides matching TRBD2. The CDR3 loop spans 14 amino acids. Germline V gene data show CDR1 as MNHNY and CDR2 as SVGAGI (reference sequence). With 2 bases clipped from V and 6 bases from J, the junction kept 0 bases outside the gene matches. For the CDR3, the DNA is TGTGCCAGCAGTTACGGGACTAGCGGGGATACGCAGTATTTT. Translating it yields CASSYGTSGDTQYF.

In this sample, this clonotype turned up many times. The chain combines TRBV7-8 with TRBJ2-1, with TRBD1 matching 8 bases. The V gene's germline CDR1 is SGHVS and CDR2 FQNEAQ. V gave up 1 base and J gave up 7 bases; unmatched junction bases: 6. The CDR3 is 15 amino acids. The CDR3 sequence is CASSLGQGAGNEQFF. CDR3 in DNA: TGTGCCAGCAGCTTAGGGCAGGGGGCGGGGAATGAGCAGTTCTTC.